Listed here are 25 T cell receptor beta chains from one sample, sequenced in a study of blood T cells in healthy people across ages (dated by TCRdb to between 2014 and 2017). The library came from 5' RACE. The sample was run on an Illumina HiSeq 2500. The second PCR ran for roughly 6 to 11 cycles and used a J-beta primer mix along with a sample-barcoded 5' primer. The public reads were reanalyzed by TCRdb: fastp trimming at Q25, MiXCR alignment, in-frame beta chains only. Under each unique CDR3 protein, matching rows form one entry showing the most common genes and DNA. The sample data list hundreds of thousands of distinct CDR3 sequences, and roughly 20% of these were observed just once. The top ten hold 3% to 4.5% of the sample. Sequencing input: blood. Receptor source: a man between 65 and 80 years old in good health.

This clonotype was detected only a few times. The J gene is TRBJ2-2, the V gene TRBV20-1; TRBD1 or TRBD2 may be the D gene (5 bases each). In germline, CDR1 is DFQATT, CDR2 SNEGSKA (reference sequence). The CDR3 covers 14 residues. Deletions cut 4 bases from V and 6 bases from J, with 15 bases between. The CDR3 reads CSAKRGRSAGELFF. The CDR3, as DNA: TGCAGTGCTAAGAGGGGTCGGTCTGCCGGGGAGCTGTTTTTT.

The CDR3 DNA follows: TGTGCCAGCAGTGACGGACTAGTGTCCACAGATACGCAGTATTTT. Translated, it gives CASSDGLVSTDTQYF. J is TRBJ2-3 and V is TRBV28, with 7 nucleotides matching TRBD2. In germline, CDR1 is MDHEN, CDR2 SYDVKM. V trimming: 5 bases; J trimming: 2 bases; junction bases outside the gene matches: 7. The CDR3 has 15 residues.

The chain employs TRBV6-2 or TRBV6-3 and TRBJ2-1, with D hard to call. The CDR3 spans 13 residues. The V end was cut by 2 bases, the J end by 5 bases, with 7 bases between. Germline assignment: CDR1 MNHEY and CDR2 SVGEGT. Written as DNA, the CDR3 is TGTGCCAGCAGTTACAATCCCAACAATGAGCAGTTCTTC. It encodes CASSYNPNNEQFF.

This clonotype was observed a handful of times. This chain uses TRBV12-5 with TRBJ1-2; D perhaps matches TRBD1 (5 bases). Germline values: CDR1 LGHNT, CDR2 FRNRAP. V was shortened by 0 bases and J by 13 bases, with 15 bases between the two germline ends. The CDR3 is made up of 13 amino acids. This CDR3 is CASGLVLGGHITF. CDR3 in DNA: TGTGCTAGTGGTTTGGTACTAGGTGGACACATCACCTTC.

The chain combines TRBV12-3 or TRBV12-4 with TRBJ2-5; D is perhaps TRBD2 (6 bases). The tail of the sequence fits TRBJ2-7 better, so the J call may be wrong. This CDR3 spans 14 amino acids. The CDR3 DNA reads TGTGCCAGCAGTTTATCGGACTATCGGTACGAGCAGTACTTC. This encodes CASSLSDYRYEQYF.

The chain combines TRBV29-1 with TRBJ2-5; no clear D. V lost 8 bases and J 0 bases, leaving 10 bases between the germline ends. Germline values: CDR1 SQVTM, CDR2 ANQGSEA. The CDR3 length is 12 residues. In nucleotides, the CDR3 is TGCAGCTCCGGTAGTAACCAAGAGACCCAGTACTTC. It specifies CSSGSNQETQYF.

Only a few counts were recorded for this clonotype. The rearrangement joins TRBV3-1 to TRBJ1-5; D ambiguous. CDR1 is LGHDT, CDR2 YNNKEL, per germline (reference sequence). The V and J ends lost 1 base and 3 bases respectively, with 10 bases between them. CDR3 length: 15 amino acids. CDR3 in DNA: TGTGCCAGCAGCCAAGGTGGAGGGAACAATCAGCCCCAGCATTTT. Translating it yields CASSQGGGNNQPQHF.

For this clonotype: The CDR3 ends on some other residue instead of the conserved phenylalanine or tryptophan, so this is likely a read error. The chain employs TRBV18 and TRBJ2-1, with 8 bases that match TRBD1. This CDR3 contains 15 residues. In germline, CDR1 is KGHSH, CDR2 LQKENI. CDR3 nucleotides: TGTGCCAGCTCACCCGGACAGGGTACATACAGTGAGCAGTTCCTC. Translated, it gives CASSPGQGTYSEQFL.

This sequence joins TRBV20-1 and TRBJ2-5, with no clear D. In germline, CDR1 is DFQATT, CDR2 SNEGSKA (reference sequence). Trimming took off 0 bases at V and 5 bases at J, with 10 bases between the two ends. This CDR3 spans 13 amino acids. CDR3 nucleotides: TGCAGTGCTAGAGATCCTAGTTCGGAGACCCAGTACTTC. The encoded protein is CSARDPSSETQYF.

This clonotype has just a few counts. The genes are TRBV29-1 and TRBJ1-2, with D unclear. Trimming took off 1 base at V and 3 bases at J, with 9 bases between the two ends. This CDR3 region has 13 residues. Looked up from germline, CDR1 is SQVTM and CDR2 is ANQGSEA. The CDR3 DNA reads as TGCAGCGTTGAAGTTTATAGGGACTATGGCTACACCTTC. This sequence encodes CSVEVYRDYGYTF.

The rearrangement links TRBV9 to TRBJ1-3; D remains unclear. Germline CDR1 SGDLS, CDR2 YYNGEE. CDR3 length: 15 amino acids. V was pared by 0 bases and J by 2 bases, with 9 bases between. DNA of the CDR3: TGTGCCAGCAGCGTAGCTACGGATGCTGGAAACACCATATATTTT. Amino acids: CASSVATDAGNTIYF. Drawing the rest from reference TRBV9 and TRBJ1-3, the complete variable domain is DSGVTQTPKHLITATGQRVTLRCSPRSGDLSVYWYQQSLDQGLQFLIQYYNGEERAKGNILERFSAQQFPDLHSELNLSSLELGDSALYFCASSVATDAGNTIYFGEGSWLTVV.

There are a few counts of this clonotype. CDR3 amino acids: CASSLSFSLEQYF. The CDR3 nucleotides read TGTGCCAGCAGTTTATCGTTTTCTCTCGAGCAGTACTTC. The J gene is TRBJ2-7, the V gene TRBV27, with D unclear. Germline V gene lookup returns CDR1 MNHEY and CDR2 SMNVEV (reference sequence). CDR3 size: 13 residues. V lost 0 bases to trimming and J lost 6 bases, with 9 bases between them.

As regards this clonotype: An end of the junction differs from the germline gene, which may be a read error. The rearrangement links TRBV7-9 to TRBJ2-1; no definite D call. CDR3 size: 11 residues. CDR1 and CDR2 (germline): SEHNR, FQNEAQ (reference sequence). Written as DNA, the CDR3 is TGCTTGTCAGGCGATTACAATGAGCAGTTCTTC. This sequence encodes CLSGDYNEQFF.

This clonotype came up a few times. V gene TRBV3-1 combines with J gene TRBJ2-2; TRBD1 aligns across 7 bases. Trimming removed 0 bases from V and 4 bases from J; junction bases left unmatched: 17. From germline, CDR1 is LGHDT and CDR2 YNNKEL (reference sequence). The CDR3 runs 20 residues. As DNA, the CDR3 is TGTGCCAGCAGCCAAGAAAGGCTAATCCCTGGACAGGTCTTCACCGGGGAGCTGTTTTTT. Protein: CASSQERLIPGQVFTGELFF. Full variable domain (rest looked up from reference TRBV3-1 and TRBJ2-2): DTAVSQTPKYLVTQMGNDKSIKCEQNLGHDTMYWYKQDSKKFLKIMFSYNNKELIINETVPNRFSPKSPDKAHLNLHINSLELGDSAVYFCASSQERLIPGQVFTGELFFGEGSRLTVL.

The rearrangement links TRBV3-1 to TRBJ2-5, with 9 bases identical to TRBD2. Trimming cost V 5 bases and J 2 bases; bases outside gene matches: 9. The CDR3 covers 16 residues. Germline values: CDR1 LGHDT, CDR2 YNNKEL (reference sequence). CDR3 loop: CASSLKGAGGQETQYF. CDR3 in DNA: TGTGCCAGCAGCTTAAAAGGAGCGGGAGGTCAAGAGACCCAGTACTTC.

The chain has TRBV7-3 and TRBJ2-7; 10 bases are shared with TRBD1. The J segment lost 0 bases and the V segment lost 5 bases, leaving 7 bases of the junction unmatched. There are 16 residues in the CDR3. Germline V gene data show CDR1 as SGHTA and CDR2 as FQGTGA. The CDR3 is CASSLAGTGASYEQYF. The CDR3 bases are TGTGCCAGCAGCCTCGCCGGGACAGGGGCCTCCTACGAGCAGTACTTC.

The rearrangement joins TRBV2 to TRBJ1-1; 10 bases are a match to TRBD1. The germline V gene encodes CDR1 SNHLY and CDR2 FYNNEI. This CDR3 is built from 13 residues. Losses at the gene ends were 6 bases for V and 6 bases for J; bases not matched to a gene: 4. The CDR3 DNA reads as TGTGCCAGCAGGGACAGGGGGACCGCTGAAGCTTTCTTT. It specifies CASRDRGTAEAFF.

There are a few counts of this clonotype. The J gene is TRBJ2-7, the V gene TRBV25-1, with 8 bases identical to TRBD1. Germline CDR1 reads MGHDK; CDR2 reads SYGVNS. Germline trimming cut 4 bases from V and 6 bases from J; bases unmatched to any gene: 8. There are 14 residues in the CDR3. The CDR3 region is CASSVGQGAFEQYF. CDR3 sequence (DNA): TGTGCCAGCAGTGTGGGGCAGGGGGCATTCGAGCAGTACTTC.

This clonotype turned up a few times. The CDR3 DNA is TGTGCCAGCAGCTTAGATGTGGGAGAGCAGTACTTC. Translated: CASSLDVGEQYF. This chain joins TRBV7-2 and TRBJ2-5; TRBD2 might be the D (5 bases). The CDR3 length is 12 residues. CDR1 SGHTA and CDR2 FQGNSA come from the germline V gene. Trimming cost V 1 base and J 11 bases, with 11 bases left between them.

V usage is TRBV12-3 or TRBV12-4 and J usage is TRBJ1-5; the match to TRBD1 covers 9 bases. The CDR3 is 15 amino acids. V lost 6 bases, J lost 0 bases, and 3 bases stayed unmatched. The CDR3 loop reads CASRWTGDSNQPQHF. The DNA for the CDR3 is TGTGCCAGCAGGTGGACAGGGGATAGCAATCAGCCCCAGCATTTT.

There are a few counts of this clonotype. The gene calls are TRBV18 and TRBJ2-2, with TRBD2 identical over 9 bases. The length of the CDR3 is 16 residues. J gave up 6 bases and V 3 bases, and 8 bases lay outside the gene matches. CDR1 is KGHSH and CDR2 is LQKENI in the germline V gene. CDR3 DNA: TGTGCCAGCTCACCGTCGCTAGCGGGACGCGCCGGGGAGCTGTTTTTT. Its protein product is CASSPSLAGRAGELFF.

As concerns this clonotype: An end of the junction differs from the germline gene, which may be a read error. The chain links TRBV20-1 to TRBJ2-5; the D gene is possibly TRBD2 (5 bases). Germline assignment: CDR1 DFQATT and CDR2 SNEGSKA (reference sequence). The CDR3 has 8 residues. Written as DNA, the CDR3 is TGCAGTGCCAGCCCGGGGTTCTTC. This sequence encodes CSASPGFF.

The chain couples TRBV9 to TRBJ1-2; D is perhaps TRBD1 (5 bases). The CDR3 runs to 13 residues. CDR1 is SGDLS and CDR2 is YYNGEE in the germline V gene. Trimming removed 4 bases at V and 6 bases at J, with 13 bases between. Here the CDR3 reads CASSPAQGDGYTF. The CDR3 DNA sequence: TGTGCCAGCAGCCCCGCCCAGGGCGATGGCTACACCTTC.

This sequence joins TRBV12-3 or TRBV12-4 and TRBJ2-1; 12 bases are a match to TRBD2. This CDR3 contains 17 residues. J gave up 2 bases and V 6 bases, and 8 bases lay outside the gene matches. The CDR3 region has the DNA TGTGCCAGCAGGTGGGGCGGACTAGCGGGAACCTACAATGAGCAGTTCTTC. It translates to CASRWGGLAGTYNEQFF.

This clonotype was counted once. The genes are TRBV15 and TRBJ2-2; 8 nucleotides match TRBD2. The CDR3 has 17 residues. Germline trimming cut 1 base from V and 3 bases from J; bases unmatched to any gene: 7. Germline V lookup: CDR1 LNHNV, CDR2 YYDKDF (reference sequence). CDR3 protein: CATSRAGAGVYTGELFF. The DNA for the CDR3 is TGTGCCACCAGCAGAGCGGGAGCGGGAGTCTACACCGGGGAGCTGTTTTTT. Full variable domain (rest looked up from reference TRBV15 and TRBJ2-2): DAMVIQNPRYQVTQFGKPVTLSCSQTLNHNVMYWYQQKSSQAPKLLFHYYDKDFNNEADTPDNFQSRRPNTSFCFLDIRSPGLGDTAMYLCATSRAGAGVYTGELFFGEGSRLTVL.